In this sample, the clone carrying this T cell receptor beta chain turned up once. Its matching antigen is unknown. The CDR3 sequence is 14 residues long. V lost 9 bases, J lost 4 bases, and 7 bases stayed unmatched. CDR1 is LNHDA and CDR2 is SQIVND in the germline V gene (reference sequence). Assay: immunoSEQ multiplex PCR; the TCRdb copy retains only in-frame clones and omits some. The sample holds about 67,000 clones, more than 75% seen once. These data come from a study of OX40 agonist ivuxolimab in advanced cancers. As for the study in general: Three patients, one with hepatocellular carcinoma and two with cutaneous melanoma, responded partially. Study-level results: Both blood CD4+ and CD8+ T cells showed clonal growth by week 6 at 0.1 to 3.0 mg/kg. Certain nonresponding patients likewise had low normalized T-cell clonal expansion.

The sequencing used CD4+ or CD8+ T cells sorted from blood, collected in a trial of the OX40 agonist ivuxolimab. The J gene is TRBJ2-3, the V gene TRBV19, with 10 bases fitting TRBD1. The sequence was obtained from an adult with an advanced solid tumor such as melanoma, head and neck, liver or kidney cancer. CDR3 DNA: TGTGCCAGCCGGAGACAGGGGGCCGCAGATACGCAGTATTTT. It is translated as CASRRQGAADTQYF.